This T cell receptor beta chain was obtained from a study of blood T cell repertoires in COVID-19. Study-level information: PBMCs, B-cell-depleted T cells, or T cells provided the cDNA or gDNA that made up the material.

Enrolled during active infection, Seattle patients were then followed longitudinally. The CDR3 has 15 residues. Germline lookup yields CDR1 SNHLY and CDR2 FYNNEI. After removal of 5 bases from V and 5 bases from J, the junction contained 8 bases not matched to a gene. Sequencing was performed with immunoSEQ multiplex PCR; in TCRdb, only in-frame clones are kept and a portion is missing. The table has 210,000 or so clones, about 90% seen once. This clone was seen once. The chain recombines TRBV2 with TRBJ1-1; 10 positions match TRBD1. The specimen sequenced was peripheral blood. This clonotype originated in a young man with COVID-19, enrolled during active disease. The CDR3 DNA reads TGTGCCAGCAGTCGGGACAGGGGTGGGAGTACTGAAGCTTTCTTT. Translated: CASSRDRGGSTEAFF.